This TCR beta chain was found in a study of regulatory T cells in long-lasting Graves disease. Study observations and caveats: Persistent disease favored TRBV28, TRBJ1-2 and TRBJ2-5. Persistent Graves' patients showed less TCR diversity than newly diagnosed ones.

The sample's time point: newly diagnosed GD, antithyroid drugs for less than 3 months. From RNA extracted from PBMCs, the TCR library was made. The source of the patients was an endocrinology department in Xi'an, China. This clonotype was recorded a few times. Its antigen remains unidentified. Construction of the TCR beta libraries employed iRepertoire HTBI primers in conjunction with Arm-PCR of CDR3 regions. From the multiplex PCR reads, TCRdb called clonotypes with MiXCR, one entry per CDR3 protein. The sample has hundreds of thousands of distinct CDR3 sequences; 9.5% to 15% are singletons. V was pared by 6 bases and J by 5 bases, with 8 bases of the junction left unmatched. CDR3 length: 14 amino acids. The germline V gene encodes CDR1 MNHEY and CDR2 SMNVEV (reference sequence). The sample also formed part of further work on T cells in Graves' hyperthyroidism and ophthalmopathy. In that study: Primed by the HTBI set, a first-round RT-PCR was run on the TCR CDR3.

This chain connects TRBV27 to TRBJ2-5; 8 positions agree with TRBD2. Material: peripheral blood mononuclear cells (PBMCs), obtained at new diagnosis, from a patient treated with antithyroid drugs. This receptor was obtained from a woman younger than 45 with Graves disease. This chain's CDR3 is CASSISRGGETQYF. In nucleotides, the CDR3 is TGTGCCAGCAGCATTTCTCGGGGGGGGGAGACCCAGTACTTC.